This TCR beta chain was captured in a study of T cell responses to AZD1222 COVID-19 vaccine. Findings and limits, study-wide: Only six AZD1222 recipients tested seropositive at baseline.

Sequencing used immunoSEQ multiplex PCR; TCRdb keeps in-frame clones, though not all of them. The sample carries 130,000 to 150,000 clones, 85% to 95% recorded once. V dropped 2 bases and J dropped 3 bases, with 7 bases sitting between them. The CDR3 extends over 13 amino acids. Germline lookup yields CDR1 SGHTA and CDR2 FQGTGA. In this sample, this clone turned up once. The antigen remains unidentified. This TCR was recovered from an adult who had recovered from COVID-19. This chain links TRBV7-3 with TRBJ1-1; D uncertain. The starting material was peripheral blood, obtained after recovery from COVID-19. This chain's CDR3 is CASSLASDTEAFF. The CDR3 nucleotides read TGTGCCAGCAGCTTAGCCTCGGACACTGAAGCTTTCTTT.